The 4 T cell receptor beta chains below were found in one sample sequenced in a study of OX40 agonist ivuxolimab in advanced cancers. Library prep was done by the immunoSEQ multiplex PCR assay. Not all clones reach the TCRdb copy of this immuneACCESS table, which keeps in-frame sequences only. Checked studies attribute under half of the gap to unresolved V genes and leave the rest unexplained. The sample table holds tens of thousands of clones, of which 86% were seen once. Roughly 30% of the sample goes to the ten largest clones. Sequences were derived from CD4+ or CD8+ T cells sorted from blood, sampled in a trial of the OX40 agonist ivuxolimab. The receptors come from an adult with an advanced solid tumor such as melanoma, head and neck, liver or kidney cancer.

The CDR3, as DNA: TGTGCCAGCAGCGAGCCGATGCGGGGCCCGAACACCGGGGAGCTGTTTTTT. Translating it yields CASSEPMRGPNTGELFF. The chain uses TRBV9 and TRBJ2-2; weak D call: TRBD2 (6 bases). Germline loops: CDR1 SGDLS, CDR2 YYNGEE. V shed 3 bases and J shed 0 bases, with 15 bases lying between them. The CDR3 runs 17 residues. Full variable domain (remainder filled in from reference TRBV9 and TRBJ2-2): DSGVTQTPKHLITATGQRVTLRCSPRSGDLSVYWYQQSLDQGLQFLIQYYNGEERAKGNILERFSAQQFPDLHSELNLSSLELGDSALYFCASSEPMRGPNTGELFFGEGSRLTVL.

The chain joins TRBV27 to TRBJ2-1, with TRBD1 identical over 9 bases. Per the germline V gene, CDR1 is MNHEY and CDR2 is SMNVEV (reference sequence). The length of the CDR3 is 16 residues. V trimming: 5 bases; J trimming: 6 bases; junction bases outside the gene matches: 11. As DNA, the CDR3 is TGTGCCAGCAGTGCCCTACAGGGGGCCCCCTTCAATGAGCAGTTCTTC. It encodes CASSALQGAPFNEQFF.

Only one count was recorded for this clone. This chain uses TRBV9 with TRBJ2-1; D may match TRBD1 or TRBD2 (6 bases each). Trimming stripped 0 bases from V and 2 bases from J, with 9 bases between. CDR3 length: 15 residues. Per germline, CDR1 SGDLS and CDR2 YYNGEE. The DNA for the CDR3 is TGTGCCAGCAGCGTAGTCGGGGGCCCCTACAATGAGCAGTTCTTC. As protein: CASSVVGGPYNEQFF.

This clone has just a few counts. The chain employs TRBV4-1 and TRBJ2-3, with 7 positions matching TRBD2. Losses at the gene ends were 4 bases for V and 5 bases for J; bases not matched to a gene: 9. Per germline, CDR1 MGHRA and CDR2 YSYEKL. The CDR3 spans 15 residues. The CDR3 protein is CASSPLLASGDTQYF. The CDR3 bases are TGCGCCAGCAGCCCCTTGCTGGCTAGCGGAGATACGCAGTATTTT.